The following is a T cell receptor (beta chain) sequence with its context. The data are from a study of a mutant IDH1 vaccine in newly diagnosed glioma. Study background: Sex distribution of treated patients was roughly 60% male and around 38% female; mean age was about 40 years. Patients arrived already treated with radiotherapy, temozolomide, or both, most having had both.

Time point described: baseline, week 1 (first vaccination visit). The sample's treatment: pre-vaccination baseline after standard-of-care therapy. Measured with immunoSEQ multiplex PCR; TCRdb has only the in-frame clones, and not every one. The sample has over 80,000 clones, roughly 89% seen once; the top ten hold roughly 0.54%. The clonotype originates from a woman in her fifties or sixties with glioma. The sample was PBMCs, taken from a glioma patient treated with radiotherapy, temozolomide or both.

In nucleotides, the CDR3 is TGTGCCAGCAGTGAAGCAGGGGTCTTCCTTATTCCCGGGGAGCTGTTTTTT. This encodes CASSEAGVFLIPGELFF. The V gene is TRBV2, the J gene TRBJ2-2; D is perhaps TRBD1 (5 bases). Trimming took off 0 bases at V and 6 bases at J, with 17 bases between the two ends. CDR1 and CDR2 from the germline V gene are SNHLY and FYNNEI. The CDR3 totals 17 residues.